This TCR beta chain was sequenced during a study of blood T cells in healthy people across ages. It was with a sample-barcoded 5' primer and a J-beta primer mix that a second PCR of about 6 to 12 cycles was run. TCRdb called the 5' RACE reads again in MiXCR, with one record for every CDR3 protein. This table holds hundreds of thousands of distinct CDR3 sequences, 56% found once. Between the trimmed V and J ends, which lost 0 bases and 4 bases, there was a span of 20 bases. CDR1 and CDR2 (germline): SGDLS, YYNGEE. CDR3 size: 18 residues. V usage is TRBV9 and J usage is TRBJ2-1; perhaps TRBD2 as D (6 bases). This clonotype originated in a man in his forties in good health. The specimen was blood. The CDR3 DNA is TGTGCCAGCAGCGTAGACCCATCCCTAGCGCCCCCTTACAATGAGCAGTTCTTC. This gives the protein CASSVDPSLAPPYNEQFF.